These 17 T cell receptor beta chains originate from one sample sequenced in a study of blood T cell repertoires in COVID-19. This table comes from immunoSEQ multiplex PCR, and its TCRdb copy is limited to in-frame clones, with some not included. Of 200,000 to 250,000 clones listed, around four fifths are singletons. Sequences were obtained from peripheral blood. These receptors were taken from an older woman with active or convalescent COVID-19.

This clone occurred a few times. V gene TRBV6-1 combines with J gene TRBJ2-6, with TRBD2 matching 7 bases. The CDR3 extends over 17 amino acids. The V and J ends lost 4 bases and 0 bases, in that order; junction bases with no gene match: 6. Germline V lookup: CDR1 MNHNS, CDR2 SASEGT. The CDR3 DNA sequence: TGTGCCAGCAGTGCCGCTGGGGGGGACTCTGGGGCCAACGTCCTGACTTTC. Protein: CASSAAGGDSGANVLTF.

The chain uses TRBV18 and TRBJ2-1, with D possibly matching TRBD1 (5 bases). Trimming pared 2 bases from V and 0 bases from J, leaving 11 bases between. This CDR3 contains 16 residues. In germline, CDR1 is KGHSH, CDR2 LQKENI. The CDR3 reads CASSPGASSSYNEQFF. The CDR3 DNA sequence: TGTGCCAGCTCACCAGGGGCCTCAAGCTCCTACAATGAGCAGTTCTTC.

This clone was observed a single time. V is TRBV6-5 and J is TRBJ2-1; D ambiguous. The CDR3 has 13 amino acids. Germline V gene sequence: CDR1 MNHEY, CDR2 SVGAGI. V lost 0 bases and J 6 bases, leaving 6 bases between the germline ends. DNA of the CDR3: TGTGCCAGCAGTTACTCCTTGTTCAATGAGCAGTTCTTC. This gives the protein CASSYSLFNEQFF.

The gene calls are TRBV7-9 and TRBJ1-2, with D possibly matching TRBD1 (6 bases). This CDR3 has 12 amino acids. CDR1 and CDR2 (germline): SEHNR, FQNEAQ (reference sequence). The germline V and J ends were trimmed by 5 bases and 8 bases, with 12 bases remaining between them. The CDR3 reads CASSEQGDGYTF. Here the CDR3 DNA reads TGTGCCAGCAGCGAACAGGGCGACGGCTACACCTTC.

CDR3 coding DNA: TGTGCCACCAGTGACCAAAATGAGCAGTTCTTC. It encodes CATSDQNEQFF. The chain recombines TRBV24-1 with TRBJ2-1, with D hard to call. This CDR3 is built from 11 residues. CDR1 KGHDR and CDR2 SFDVKD come from the germline V gene. V lost 4 bases and J 7 bases, leaving 4 bases between the germline ends.

The chain joins TRBV11-2 to TRBJ1-6; D possibly corresponds to TRBD1 (5 bases). V shed 6 bases and J shed 5 bases, with 20 bases lying between them. This CDR3 comprises 17 residues. Germline V CDR1 and CDR2: SGHAT, FQNNGV. CDR3: CASRPQGMGWDNSPLHF. CDR3 sequence (DNA): TGTGCCAGCAGACCCCAGGGAATGGGGTGGGATAATTCACCCCTCCACTTT.

The J gene is TRBJ2-7, the V gene TRBV10-2, with 10 bases aligning to TRBD2. Germline-derived CDR1 and CDR2 are WSHSY and SAAADI. The CDR3 totals 14 residues. V lost 6 bases to trimming and J lost 2 bases; unmatched junction nucleotides: 4. The CDR3 region is CASSHLAGAYEQYF. The CDR3 DNA reads as TGCGCCAGCAGCCATCTAGCGGGAGCCTACGAGCAGTACTTC.

CDR3 sequence reads: CASSSGAGEGRQYF. The CDR3 nucleotides read TGTGCCAGCAGCTCCGGGGCGGGAGAAGGTAGGCAGTACTTC. This chain joins TRBV11-3 and TRBJ2-7; 7 positions match TRBD2. Unmatched junction bases numbered 12, after V lost 4 bases and J lost 9 bases. Germline CDR1 is SGHNT and CDR2 is YENEEA. The CDR3 contains 14 residues. Variable domain in full (rest from reference TRBV11-3 and TRBJ2-7): EAGVVQSPRYKIIEKKQPVAFWCNPISGHNTLYWYLQNLGQGPELLIRYENEEAVDDSQLPKDRFSAERLKGVDSTLKIQPAELGDSAVYLCASSSGAGEGRQYFGPGTRLTVT.

The genes are TRBV30 and TRBJ2-2, with TRBD1 matching over 7 bases. CDR1 and CDR2 from the germline V gene are GTSNPN and SVGIG (reference sequence). This CDR3 is built from 14 residues. The V and J ends lost 7 bases and 7 bases, in that order; junction bases with no gene match: 12. The CDR3 reads CASRQGVGHGELFF. The CDR3 nucleotides read TGTGCCTCCCGACAGGGTGTCGGTCACGGGGAGCTGTTTTTT.

The chain joins TRBV4-1 to TRBJ2-1; 15 bases agree with TRBD2. CDR3 size: 18 residues. The J segment lost 12 bases and the V segment lost 4 bases, leaving 16 bases of the junction unmatched. Germline V lookup: CDR1 MGHRA, CDR2 YSYEKL. The CDR3 sequence is CASSRRSPGTSGRFGQFF. CDR3 DNA: TGCGCCAGCAGCCGGAGAAGTCCCGGGACTAGCGGGAGGTTCGGGCAGTTCTTC.

The genes are TRBV7-8 and TRBJ2-5; perhaps TRBD1 as D (5 bases). Trimming cost V 2 bases and J 4 bases, with 8 bases left between them. The CDR3 is 13 residues long. Germline CDR1 SGHVS, CDR2 FQNEAQ. The CDR3: CASSLLRGETQYF. The DNA for the CDR3 is TGTGCCAGCAGCTTATTAAGGGGAGAGACCCAGTACTTC.

This chain joins TRBV27 and TRBJ1-5, with D unresolved. The CDR3 spans 15 residues. Trimming took 3 bases from V and 0 from J, leaving 9 bases between them. Germline lookup yields CDR1 MNHEY and CDR2 SMNVEV (reference sequence). CDR3: CASSFRGVSNQPQHF. CDR3 nucleotides: TGTGCCAGCAGTTTCCGGGGAGTTAGCAATCAGCCCCAGCATTTT.

The chain has TRBV27 and TRBJ1-6; D possibly corresponds to TRBD1 (6 bases). Trimming took 0 bases from V and 6 from J, leaving 9 bases between them. Germline V CDR1 and CDR2: MNHEY, SMNVEV (reference sequence). The CDR3 length is 15 residues. This chain's CDR3 is CASSLSGAGNSPLHF. CDR3 coding DNA: TGTGCCAGCAGTTTATCGGGGGCTGGTAATTCACCCCTCCACTTT.

The J gene is TRBJ1-6, the V gene TRBV3-1 (or the pseudogene TRBV3-2); 7 bases map to TRBD1. Germline CDR1 and CDR2: LGHDT and YNNKEL (reference sequence). This CDR3 has 15 residues. V shed 1 base, J shed 7 bases, and the junction held 4 bases outside the gene matches. The CDR3 DNA reads as TGTGCCAGCAGCCAAGTTGCGACAGGGAATTCACCCCTCCACTTT. It encodes CASSQVATGNSPLHF.

The V gene is TRBV12-3 or TRBV12-4, the J gene TRBJ2-1, with no clear D. With 3 bases removed from V and 6 bases from J, the gap between germline ends came to 9 bases. The CDR3 is 13 amino acids. Here the CDR3 DNA reads TGTGCCAGCAGTTTTCAGTCCCGCAATGAGCAGTTCTTC. It yields the protein CASSFQSRNEQFF.

This chain connects TRBV14 to TRBJ2-5; 10 nucleotides align to TRBD2. The CDR3 has 18 amino acids. CDR1 is SGHDN, CDR2 FVKESK, per germline. V lost 0 bases and J lost 0; bases outside the gene matches: 7. The CDR3 nucleotides read TGTGCCAGCAGCCAAGATCTTGGTAGCGGGGGGTACCAAGAGACCCAGTACTTC. It specifies CASSQDLGSGGYQETQYF.

This clone was seen only once. The V call is TRBV4-2, the J call TRBJ2-1; possibly TRBD2 for D (5 bases). The CDR3 length is 16 residues. The V gene lost 0 bases and the J gene lost 0 bases, with 9 bases spanning the gap. Germline lookup yields CDR1 LGHNA and CDR2 YNFKEQ. CDR3 DNA: TGTGCCAGCAGCCAAGAGGTACGGGACTCCTACAATGAGCAGTTCTTC. It encodes CASSQEVRDSYNEQFF.